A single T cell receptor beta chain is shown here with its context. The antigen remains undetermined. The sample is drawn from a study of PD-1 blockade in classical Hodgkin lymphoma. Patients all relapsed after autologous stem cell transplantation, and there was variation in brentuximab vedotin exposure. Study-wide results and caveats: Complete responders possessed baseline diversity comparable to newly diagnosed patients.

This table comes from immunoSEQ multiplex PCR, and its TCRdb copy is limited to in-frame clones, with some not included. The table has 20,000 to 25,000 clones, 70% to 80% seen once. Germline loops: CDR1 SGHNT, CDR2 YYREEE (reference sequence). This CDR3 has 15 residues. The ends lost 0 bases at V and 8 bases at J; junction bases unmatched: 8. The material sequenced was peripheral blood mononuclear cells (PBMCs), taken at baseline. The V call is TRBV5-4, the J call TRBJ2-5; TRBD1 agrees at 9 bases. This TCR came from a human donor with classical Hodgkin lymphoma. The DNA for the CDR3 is TGTGCCAGCAGCTTGGGGACAGGGGAGGTGGTAACCCAGTACTTC. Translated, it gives CASSLGTGEVVTQYF.